A single sample gave rise to the 12 T cell receptor beta chains below, sequenced in a study of T cell changes during pregnancy in multiple sclerosis. Repertoires were generated with immunoSEQ multiplex PCR, while TCRdb's copy carries only in-frame clones and drops some. The sample lists about 42,000 clones; about 88% were seen once. This sample comprised CD4+ T cells from peripheral blood mononuclear cells, obtained in the second trimester of pregnancy. The source of these receptors is a female donor with multiple sclerosis, enrolled in a pregnancy study.

The gene calls are TRBV5-1 and TRBJ2-7; 9 bases align to TRBD1. This CDR3 spans 15 amino acids. Germline CDR1 reads SGHRS; CDR2 reads YFSETQ. J was trimmed by 5 bases and V by 4 bases; bases with no gene match: 10. The CDR3 DNA reads TGCGCCAGCAGCGCGGTAGGGGACAGGGTCCACGAGCAGTACTTC. It specifies CASSAVGDRVHEQYF.

The chain is built from TRBV9 and TRBJ2-1, with D maybe TRBD1 (6 bases). The CDR3 contains 13 residues. The germline V and J ends were trimmed by 2 bases and 6 bases, with 9 bases remaining between them. The germline CDR1 and CDR2 sequences are SGDLS and YYNGEE. CDR3 sequence reads: CASSVPGVNEQFF. CDR3 coding DNA: TGTGCCAGCAGCGTGCCAGGGGTCAATGAGCAGTTCTTC.

The rearrangement joins TRBV29-1 to TRBJ1-2; no definite D call. Germline assignment: CDR1 SQVTM and CDR2 ANQGSEA. With 5 bases removed from V and 6 bases from J, the gap between germline ends came to 25 bases. The CDR3 runs to 16 residues. The CDR3 DNA follows: TGCAGCGTTAAATCGGGAAACCTAATCCGTCCAGATGGCTACACCTTC. Protein product: CSVKSGNLIRPDGYTF.

The V and J genes are TRBV9 and TRBJ2-1; the D gene is possibly TRBD2 (6 bases). Trimming took off 0 bases at V and 5 bases at J, with 12 bases between the two ends. The CDR3 spans 15 residues. Looked up from germline, CDR1 is SGDLS and CDR2 is YYNGEE. The CDR3 is CASSVAYQRDNEQFF. CDR3 nucleotides: TGTGCCAGCAGCGTAGCTTACCAGCGGGACAATGAGCAGTTCTTC.

The V gene is TRBV11-2, the J gene TRBJ1-1; 11 nucleotides agree with TRBD1. Germline values: CDR1 SGHAT, CDR2 FQNNGV. The CDR3 length is 14 residues. V was pared by 5 bases and J by 10 bases, with 9 bases of the junction left unmatched. The DNA for the CDR3 is TGTGCCAGCAGCACACGGACAGGGGGCGTGAGAGCTTTCTTT. Translating gives CASSTRTGGVRAFF.

This clone has more than one count but fewer than ten. V usage is TRBV5-1 and J usage is TRBJ2-7, with 14 bases that match TRBD2. The CDR3 is made up of 15 amino acids. Germline assignment: CDR1 SGHRS and CDR2 YFSETQ. Trimming took 4 bases from V and 5 from J; bases not matched to a gene: 5. The chain's CDR3 is CASSPGTSGSHEQYF. Here the CDR3 DNA reads TGCGCCAGCAGCCCAGGGACTAGCGGGAGCCACGAGCAGTACTTC.

The V call is TRBV2, the J call TRBJ2-7; maybe TRBD1 (5 bases). Germline lookup yields CDR1 SNHLY and CDR2 FYNNEI. Trimming shortened V by 5 bases and J by 3 bases, and 20 bases separated the two germline ends. There are 16 residues in the CDR3. This CDR3 is CASSSQGSPTLYEQYF. The CDR3 bases are TGTGCCAGCAGTTCCCAGGGATCCCCCACCCTCTACGAGCAGTACTTC.

The V and J genes are TRBV19 and TRBJ1-4; D may be TRBD1 (6 bases). This CDR3 is 15 amino acids long. V lost 5 bases, J lost 8 bases, and 18 bases lay in between. Germline V gene sequence: CDR1 LNHDA, CDR2 SQIVND (reference sequence). The CDR3 here is CASSAGTPSGEKLFF. CDR3 in DNA: TGTGCCAGTAGTGCTGGGACACCAAGTGGGGAAAAACTGTTTTTT.

V and J are TRBV2 and TRBJ1-5; 8 bases fit TRBD1. After removal of 5 bases from V and 4 bases from J, the junction contained 4 bases not matched to a gene. The length of the CDR3 is 14 residues. The germline gives CDR1 SNHLY, CDR2 FYNNEI. The CDR3 coding sequence is TGTGCCAGCAGTCAGACAGGGGTTAATCAGCCCCAGCATTTT. Encoded protein: CASSQTGVNQPQHF.

DNA for the CDR3: TGTGCCAGCAGCGTAGTAGAGGGGGCAACTGAAGCTTTCTTT. The encoded protein is CASSVVEGATEAFF. This chain connects TRBV9 to TRBJ1-1; 7 bases fit TRBD1. Germline assignment: CDR1 SGDLS and CDR2 YYNGEE. The CDR3 runs to 14 residues. The V gene end was trimmed by 0 bases and the J gene end by 5 bases; junction bases not matched to a gene: 4.

The chain employs TRBV13 and TRBJ2-7; 8 positions agree with TRBD1. Per germline, CDR1 PRHDT and CDR2 FYEKMQ (reference sequence). The CDR3 length is 14 residues. Trimming removed 5 bases from V and 5 bases from J; junction bases left unmatched: 8. The CDR3 nucleotides are TGTGCCAGCAGCCAGAAGACAGGGGTTGACGAGCAGTACTTC. Translated, it gives CASSQKTGVDEQYF. Filled out from reference TRBV13 and TRBJ2-7, the complete variable domain reads AAGVIQSPRHLIKEKRETATLKCYPIPRHDTVYWYQQGPGQDPQFLISFYEKMQSDKGSIPDRFSAQQFSDYHSELNMSSLELGDSALYFCASSQKTGVDEQYFGPGTRLTVT.

This chain links TRBV5-1 with TRBJ1-1, with D possibly matching TRBD1 (6 bases). The length of the CDR3 is 14 residues. The germline V gene encodes CDR1 SGHRS and CDR2 YFSETQ. V shed 1 base and J shed 5 bases, with 12 bases lying between them. CDR3 DNA: TGCGCCAGCAGCTTGTCGGGGGGCTTGACTGAAGCTTTCTTT. It codes for CASSLSGGLTEAFF.